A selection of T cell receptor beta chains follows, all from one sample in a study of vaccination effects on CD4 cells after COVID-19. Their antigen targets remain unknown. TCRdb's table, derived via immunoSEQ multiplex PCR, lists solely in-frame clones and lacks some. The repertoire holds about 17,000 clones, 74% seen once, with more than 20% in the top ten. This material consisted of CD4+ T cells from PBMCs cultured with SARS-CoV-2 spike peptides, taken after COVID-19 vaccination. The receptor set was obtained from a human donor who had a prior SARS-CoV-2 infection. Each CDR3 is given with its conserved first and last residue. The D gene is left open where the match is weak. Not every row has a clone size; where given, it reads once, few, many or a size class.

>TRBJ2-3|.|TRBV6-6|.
CASSPAGRTDTQYF
TGTGCCAGCAGTCCAGCGGGCCGCACAGATACGCAGTATTTT
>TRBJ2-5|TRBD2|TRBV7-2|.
CASSPPIRSWLAGLKTQYF
TGTGCCAGCAGCCCCCCGATTCGGTCCTGGCTAGCGGGATTGAAGACCCAGTACTTC
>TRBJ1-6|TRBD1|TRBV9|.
CASSAWTGGFSPLHF
TGTGCCAGCAGCGCTTGGACAGGGGGCTTTTCACCCCTCCACTTT
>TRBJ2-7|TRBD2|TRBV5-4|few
CASSLGLAGASYEQYF
TGTGCCAGCAGCTTGGGGCTAGCGGGAGCCTCCTACGAGCAGTACTTC
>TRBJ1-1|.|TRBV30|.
CAWSSRAWTEAFF
TGTGCCTGGAGTTCTCGGGCTTGGACTGAAGCTTTCTTT
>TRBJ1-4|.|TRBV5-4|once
CASSLNGAYSEKLFF
TGTGCCAGCAGCTTGAACGGGGCCTATAGTGAAAAACTGTTTTTT
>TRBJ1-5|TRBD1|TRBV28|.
CASSLDRGPYQPQHF
TGTGCCAGCAGTTTAGACAGGGGGCCGTATCAGCCCCAGCATTTT
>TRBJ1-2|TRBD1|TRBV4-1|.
CASSQGTWDSSYGYTF
TGCGCCAGCAGCCAAGGAACCTGGGACAGCTCCTATGGCTACACCTTC
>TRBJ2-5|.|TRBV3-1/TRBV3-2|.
CASSQRLRDETQYF
TGTGCCAGCAGTCAAAGGCTCAGGGACGAGACCCAGTACTTC
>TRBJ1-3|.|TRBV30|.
CAWSVWPRKSGNTIYF
TGTGCCTGGAGTGTATGGCCGAGAAAGTCGGGAAACACCATATATTTT
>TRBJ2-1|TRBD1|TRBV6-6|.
CASSSGTVFYNEQFF
TGTGCCAGCAGTTCTGGGACAGTTTTTTACAATGAGCAGTTCTTC
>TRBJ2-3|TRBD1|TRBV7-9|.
CASSLARDRGYTQYF
TGTGCCAGCAGCTTAGCTCGGGACAGGGGATATACGCAGTATTTT
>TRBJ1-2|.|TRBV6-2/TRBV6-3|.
CASSARGSLRGYTF
TGTGCCAGCAGTGCCCGTGGGTCTTTAAGAGGCTACACCTTC
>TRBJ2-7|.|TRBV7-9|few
CASTMNPGQAGGYEQYF
TGTGCCAGCACTATGAATCCGGGACAGGCGGGAGGGTACGAGCAGTACTTC
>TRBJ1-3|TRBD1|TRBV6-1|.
CASSGGDSFSDTDSGNTIYF
TGTGCCAGCAGTGGCGGGGACAGCTTTTCTGATACTGACTCTGGAAACACCATATATTTT
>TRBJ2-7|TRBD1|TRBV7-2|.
CASSFTSGTETYEQYF
TGTGCCAGCAGCTTCACCTCCGGGACAGAAACATACGAGCAGTACTTC
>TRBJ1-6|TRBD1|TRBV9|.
CASSVTGDSPLHF
TGTGCCAGCAGCGTAACAGGGGATTCACCCCTCCACTTT
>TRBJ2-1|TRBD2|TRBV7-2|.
CASSASGGGLGEQFF
TGTGCCAGCAGCGCTAGCGGGGGGGGCCTAGGTGAGCAGTTCTTC
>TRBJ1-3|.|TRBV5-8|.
CASSLGTYSSGNTIYF
TGTGCCAGCAGCTTGGGGACTTACTCCTCTGGAAACACCATATATTTT
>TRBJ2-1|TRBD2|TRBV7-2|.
CASSAGTSRLNEQFF
TGTGCCAGCAGCGCCGGGACTAGCCGTCTCAATGAGCAGTTCTTC
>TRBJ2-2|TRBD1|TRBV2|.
CASSTQGAKNTGELFF
TGTGCCAGCAGTACACAGGGGGCTAAGAACACCGGGGAGCTGTTTTTT
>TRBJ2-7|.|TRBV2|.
CASSGHYEQYF
TGTGCCAGCAGTGGTCACTACGAGCAGTACTTC
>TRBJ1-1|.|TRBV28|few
CASSPSGTSAFF
TGTGCCAGCAGTCCCTCAGGGACCTCAGCTTTCTTT
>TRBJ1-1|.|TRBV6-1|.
CASSAALPQTNTEAFF
TGTGCCAGCAGTGCCGCGTTACCTCAGACGAACACTGAAGCTTTCTTT
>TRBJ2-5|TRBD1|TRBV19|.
CASSRDRGQTQYF
TGTGCCAGTAGTAGGGACAGGGGCCAGACCCAGTACTTC
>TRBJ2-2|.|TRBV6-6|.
CASSWIPANTGELFF
TGTGCCAGCTCATGGATACCTGCGAACACCGGGGAGCTGTTTTTT
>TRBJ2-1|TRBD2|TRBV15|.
CATSSGGGYNEQFF
TGTGCCACCAGCTCCGGCGGGGGATACAATGAGCAGTTCTTC
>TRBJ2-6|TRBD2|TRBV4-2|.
CASSQAVLAGDQAGANVLTF
TGTGCCAGCAGCCAAGCCGTCCTAGCGGGAGATCAGGCTGGGGCCAACGTCCTGACTTTC
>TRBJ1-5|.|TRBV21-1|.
CASSRSMTGLDSNQPQHF
TGTGCCAGCAGTCGAAGTATGACAGGGTTGGATAGCAATCAGCCCCAGCATTTT
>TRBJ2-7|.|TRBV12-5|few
CASGFVYEQYF
TGTGCTAGTGGTTTTGTGTACGAGCAGTACTTC
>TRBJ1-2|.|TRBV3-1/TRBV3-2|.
CASSQDRAHGYTF
TGTGCCAGCAGCCAAGACAGAGCGCATGGCTACACCTTC
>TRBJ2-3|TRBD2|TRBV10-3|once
CAIKQRAGGPDTQYF
TGTGCCATCAAGCAAAGAGCGGGGGGGCCAGATACGCAGTATTTT
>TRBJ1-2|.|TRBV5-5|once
CASSRIYGYTF
TGTGCCAGCAGCCGCATCTATGGCTACACCTTC
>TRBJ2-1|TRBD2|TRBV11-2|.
CASSLGLAANNEQFF
TGTGCCAGCAGCCTTGGACTAGCGGCCAACAATGAGCAGTTCTTC
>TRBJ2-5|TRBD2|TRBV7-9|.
CASSPSPRGGPWQTQYF
TGTGCCAGCAGCCCGTCACCTCGGGGGGGCCCTTGGCAGACCCAGTACTTC
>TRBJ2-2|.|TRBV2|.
CASTDSPRNTGELFF
TGTGCCAGCACGGACAGCCCGAGGAACACCGGGGAGCTGTTTTTT
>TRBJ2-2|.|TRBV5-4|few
CASSLSSVFTGELFF
TGTGCCAGCAGCTTGTCAAGTGTTTTCACCGGGGAGCTGTTTTTT
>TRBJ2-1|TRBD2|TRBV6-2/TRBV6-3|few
CASSYLLAGINEQFF
TGTGCCAGCAGTTACTTGCTAGCGGGAATTAATGAGCAGTTCTTC
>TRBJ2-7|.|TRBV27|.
CASSLGPDPGSGYEQYF
TGTGCCAGCAGTTTAGGCCCTGACCCAGGATCCGGCTACGAGCAGTACTTC
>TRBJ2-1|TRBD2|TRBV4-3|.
CASSRIGTSGYNEQFF
TGCGCCAGCAGCCGGATAGGGACTAGCGGGTACAATGAGCAGTTCTTC
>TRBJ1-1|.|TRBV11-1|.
CASSPGGGRNTEAFF
TGTGCCAGCAGCCCCGGGGGGGGGCGGAACACTGAAGCTTTCTTT
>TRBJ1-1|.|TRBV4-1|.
CASSHNLMNTEAFF
TGCGCCAGCAGCCACAACCTCATGAACACTGAAGCTTTCTTT